This T cell receptor (beta chain) was documented in a study of blood T cell repertoires in COVID-19 (dated by TCRdb to about 2020). Background for the entire study: The collaborator samples originated in the United States, Italy and Spain and spanned the acute and convalescent phases of COVID-19. Sample metadata almost always included a de-identified subject ID, COVID-19 status, age in years and sex. Subjects who had been exposed to COVID-19, were actively infected with it, or had recovered from it provided the deeply sampled blood TCRbeta repertoires that made up the dataset. Samples came from the ongoing ImmuneRACE study (first 160 participants) plus 1,254 subjects from 6 global collaborators. A freely available public database, intended as a resource for researchers studying the immune response to SARS-CoV-2, is where the repertoires were released. The material from the prospective study consisted of cDNA or gDNA derived from T cells, B-cell-depleted T cells, or PBMCs. Where HLA class I and class II types were available, the types were taken from metadata supplied by the sample provider, not from assay-based typing.

Summary of the overall study and its limitations: The amount of clinical and demographic metadata varied by source and participant and was provided uncurated.

Germline trimming amounts to 0 bases on V and 1 base on J, with 13 as the count of junction bases outside the gene matches. The CDR1 and CDR2 encoded by the germline V gene are SGHRS and YFSETQ. The CDR3 covers 18 residues, taking in both the cysteine and the phenylalanine. Kept here is only the CDR3 DNA, which spans 54 bases and is read in frame from base 1. As to this clone: The antigen this receptor binds is unknown. No base qualities exist here, and no much larger clone lies one base off it.

TCRbeta CDR3 regions were amplified from genomic DNA using the immunoSEQ Assay, a bias-controlled multiplex PCR. For the original study's pipeline: The number of nucleated cells in each sample was estimated by amplification of reference gene primers within the assay. To quantify the absolute abundance of each unique TCRbeta CDR3 rearrangement, sequence reads were collapsed and filtered. Productive Simpson clonality was computed per sample as the square root of Simpson's diversity index over productive rearrangements. Entries here come from immuneACCESS through TCRdb and include only in-frame sequences with V and J called. Some clones fail to appear in such tables; in the studies checked, an unresolved V gene covers under half of the shortfall, and the cause of the remainder is unknown. Clone size and V and J calls were adopted from that table, with D and trimming inferred from the DNA. For this sample the table gives some 42,000 clones, of which around nine tenths were detected only once. The ten largest clones add up to 2.4% of the sample.

Collaborating institutions collected whole blood in K2EDTA tubes following their own protocols. For TCRbeta analysis, collaborator samples were shipped as frozen whole blood, as isolated PBMCs, or as DNA extracted from either sample type. This clonotype originated in a human donor in a cohort sampled during active COVID-19. The sequenced sample was peripheral blood. This chain joins TRBV5-1 to TRBJ2-7, with 7 middle bases fitting TRBD1. The CDR3 is CASSLALSGTEYSYEQYF. The nucleotides are TGCGCCAGCAGCTTGGCTTTATCCGGGACAGAATATTCCTACGAGCAGTACTTC.